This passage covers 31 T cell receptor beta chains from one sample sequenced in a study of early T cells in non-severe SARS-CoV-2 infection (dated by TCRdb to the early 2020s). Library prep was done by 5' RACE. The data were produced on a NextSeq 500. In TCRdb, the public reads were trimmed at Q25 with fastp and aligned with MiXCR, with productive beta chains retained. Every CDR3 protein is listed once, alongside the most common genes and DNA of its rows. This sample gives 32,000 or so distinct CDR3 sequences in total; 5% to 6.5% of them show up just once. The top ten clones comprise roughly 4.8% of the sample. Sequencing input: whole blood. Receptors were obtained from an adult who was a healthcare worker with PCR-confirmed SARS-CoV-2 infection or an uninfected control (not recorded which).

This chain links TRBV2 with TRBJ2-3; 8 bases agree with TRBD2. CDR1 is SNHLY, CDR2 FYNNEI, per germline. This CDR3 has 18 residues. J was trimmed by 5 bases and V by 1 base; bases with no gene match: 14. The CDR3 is CASSEGSRDSRGGDTQYF. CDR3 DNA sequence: TGTGCCAGCAGTGAAGGGTCCCGGGACTCCCGGGGGGGAGATACGCAGTATTTT.

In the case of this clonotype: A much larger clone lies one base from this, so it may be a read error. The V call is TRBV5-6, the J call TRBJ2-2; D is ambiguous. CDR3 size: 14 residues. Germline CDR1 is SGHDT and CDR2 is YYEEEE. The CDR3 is CASSLGANTEELFF. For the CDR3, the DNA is TGTGCCAGCAGCTTGGGGGCGAACACCGAGGAGCTGTTTTTT.

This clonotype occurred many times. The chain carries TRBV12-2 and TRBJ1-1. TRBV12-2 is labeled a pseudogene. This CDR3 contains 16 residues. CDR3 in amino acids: CASRLAIRRMNTEAFF. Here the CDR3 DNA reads TGTGCAAGTCGCTTAGCGATTCGGCGGATGAACACTGAAGCTTTCTTT.

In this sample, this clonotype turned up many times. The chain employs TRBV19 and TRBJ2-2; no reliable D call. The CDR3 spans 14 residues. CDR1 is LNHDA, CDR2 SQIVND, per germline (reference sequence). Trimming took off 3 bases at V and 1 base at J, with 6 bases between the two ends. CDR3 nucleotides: TGTGCCAGTAGTATTGGCAGGAACACCGGGGAGCTGTTTTTT. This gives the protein CASSIGRNTGELFF.

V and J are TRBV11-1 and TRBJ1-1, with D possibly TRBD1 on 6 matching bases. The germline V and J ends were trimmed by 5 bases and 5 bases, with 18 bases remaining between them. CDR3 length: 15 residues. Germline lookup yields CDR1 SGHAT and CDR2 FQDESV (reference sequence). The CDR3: CASSAFWGPGTEAFF. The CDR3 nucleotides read TGTGCCAGCAGCGCCTTTTGGGGGCCGGGGACTGAAGCTTTCTTT.

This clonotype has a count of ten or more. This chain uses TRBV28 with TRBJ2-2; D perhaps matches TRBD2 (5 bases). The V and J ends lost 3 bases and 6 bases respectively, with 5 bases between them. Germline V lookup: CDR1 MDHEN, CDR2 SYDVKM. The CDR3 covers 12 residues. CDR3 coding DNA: TGTGCCAGCAGTTTGGAGGCCGGGGAGCTGTTTTTT. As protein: CASSLEAGELFF.

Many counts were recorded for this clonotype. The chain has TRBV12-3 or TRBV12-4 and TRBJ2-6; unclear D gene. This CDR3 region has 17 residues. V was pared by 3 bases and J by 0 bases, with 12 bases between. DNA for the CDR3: TGTGCCAGCAGTTTGCACAGTCAGTACTCTGGGGCCAACGTCCTGACTTTC. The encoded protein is CASSLHSQYSGANVLTF.

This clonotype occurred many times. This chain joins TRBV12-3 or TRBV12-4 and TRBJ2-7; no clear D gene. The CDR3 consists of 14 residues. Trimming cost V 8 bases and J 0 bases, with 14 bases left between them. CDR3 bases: TGTGCCAGCCTTAACCGGGCCCTCTCCTACGAGCAGTACTTC. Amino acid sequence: CASLNRALSYEQYF.

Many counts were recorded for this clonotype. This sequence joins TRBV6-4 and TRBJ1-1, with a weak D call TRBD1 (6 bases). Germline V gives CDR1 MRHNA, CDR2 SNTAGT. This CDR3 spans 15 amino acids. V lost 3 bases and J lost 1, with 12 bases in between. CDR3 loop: CASSEAAGANTEAFF. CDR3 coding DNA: TGTGCCAGCAGTGAAGCGGCAGGGGCGAACACTGAAGCTTTCTTT.

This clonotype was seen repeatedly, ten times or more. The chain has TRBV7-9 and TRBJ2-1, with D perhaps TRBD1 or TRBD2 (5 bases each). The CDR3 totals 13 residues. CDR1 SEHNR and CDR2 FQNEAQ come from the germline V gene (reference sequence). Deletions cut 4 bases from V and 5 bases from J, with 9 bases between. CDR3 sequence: CASSSWDDNEQFF. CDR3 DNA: TGTGCCAGCAGCTCCTGGGACGACAATGAGCAGTTCTTC.

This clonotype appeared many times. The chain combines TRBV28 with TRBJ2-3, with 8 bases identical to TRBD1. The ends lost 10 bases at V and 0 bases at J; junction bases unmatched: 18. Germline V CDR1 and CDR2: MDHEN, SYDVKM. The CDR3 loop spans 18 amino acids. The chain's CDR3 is CATRSRIGDRTSTDTQYF. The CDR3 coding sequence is TGTGCCACTCGCTCCCGGATCGGGGACAGGACTAGCACAGATACGCAGTATTTT.

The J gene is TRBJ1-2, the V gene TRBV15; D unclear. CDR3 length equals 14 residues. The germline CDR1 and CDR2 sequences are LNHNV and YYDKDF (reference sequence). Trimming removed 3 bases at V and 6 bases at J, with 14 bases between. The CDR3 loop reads CATSRPRAPDGYTF. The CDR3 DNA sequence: TGTGCCACCAGCAGGCCTCGGGCTCCCGATGGCTACACCTTC.

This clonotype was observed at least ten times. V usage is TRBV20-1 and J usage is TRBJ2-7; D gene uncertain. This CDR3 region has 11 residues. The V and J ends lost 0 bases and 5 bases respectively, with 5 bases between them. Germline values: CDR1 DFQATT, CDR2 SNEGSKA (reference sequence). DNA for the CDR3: TGCAGTGCTAGAGATCCGAACGAGCAGTACTTC. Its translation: CSARDPNEQYF.

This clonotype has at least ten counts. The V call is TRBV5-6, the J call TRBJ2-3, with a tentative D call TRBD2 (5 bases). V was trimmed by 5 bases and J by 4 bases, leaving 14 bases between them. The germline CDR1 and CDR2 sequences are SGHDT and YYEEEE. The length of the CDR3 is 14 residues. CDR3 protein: CASSFEGSADTQYF. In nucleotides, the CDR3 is TGTGCCAGCAGTTTCGAGGGCAGCGCAGATACGCAGTATTTT.

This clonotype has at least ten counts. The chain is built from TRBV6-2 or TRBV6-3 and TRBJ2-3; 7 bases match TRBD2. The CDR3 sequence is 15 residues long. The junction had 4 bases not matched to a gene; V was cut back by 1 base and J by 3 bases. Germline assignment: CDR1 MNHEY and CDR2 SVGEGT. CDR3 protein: CASSYFWGGTDTQYF. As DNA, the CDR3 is TGTGCCAGCAGTTACTTCTGGGGGGGGACAGATACGCAGTATTTT.

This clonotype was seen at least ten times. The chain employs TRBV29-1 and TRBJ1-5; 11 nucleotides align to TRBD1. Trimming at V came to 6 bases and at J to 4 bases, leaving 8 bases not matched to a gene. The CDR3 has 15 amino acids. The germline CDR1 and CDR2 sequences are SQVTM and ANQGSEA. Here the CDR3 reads CSVGPGQGGNQPQHF. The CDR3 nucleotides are TGCAGCGTCGGCCCGGGACAGGGGGGTAATCAGCCCCAGCATTTT. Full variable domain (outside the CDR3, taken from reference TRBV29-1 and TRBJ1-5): SAVISQKPSRDICQRGTSLTIQCQVDSQVTMMFWYRQQPGQSLTLIATANQGSEATYESGFVIDKFPISRPNLTFSTLTVSNMSPEDSSIYLCSVGPGQGGNQPQHFGDGTRLSIL.

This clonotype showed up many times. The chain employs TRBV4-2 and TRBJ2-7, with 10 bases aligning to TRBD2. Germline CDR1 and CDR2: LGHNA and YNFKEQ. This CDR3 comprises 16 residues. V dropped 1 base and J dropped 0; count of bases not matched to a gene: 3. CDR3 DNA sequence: TGTGCCAGCAGCCAAGGGCGACTAGCGGGCTCCTACGAGCAGTACTTC. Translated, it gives CASSQGRLAGSYEQYF.

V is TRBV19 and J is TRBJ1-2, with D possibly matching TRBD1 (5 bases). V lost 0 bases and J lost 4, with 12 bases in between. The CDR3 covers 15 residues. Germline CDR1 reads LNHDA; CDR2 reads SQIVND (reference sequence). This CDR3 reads CASSIEGTAPYGYTF. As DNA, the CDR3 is TGTGCCAGTAGTATAGAGGGGACTGCTCCCTATGGCTACACCTTC.

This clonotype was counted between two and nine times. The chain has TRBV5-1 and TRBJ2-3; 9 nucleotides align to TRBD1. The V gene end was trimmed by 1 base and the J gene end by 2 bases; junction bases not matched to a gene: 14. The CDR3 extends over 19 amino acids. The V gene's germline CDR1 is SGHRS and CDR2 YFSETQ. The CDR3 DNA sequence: TGCGCCAGCAGCTTGTATCCACCGGGACAGGGACTCAACACAGATACGCAGTATTTT. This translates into CASSLYPPGQGLNTDTQYF.

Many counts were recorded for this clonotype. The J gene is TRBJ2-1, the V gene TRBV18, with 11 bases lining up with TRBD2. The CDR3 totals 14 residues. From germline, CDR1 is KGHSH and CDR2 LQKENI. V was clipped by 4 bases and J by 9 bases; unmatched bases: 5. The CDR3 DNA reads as TGTGCCAGCTCACGACTAGCGGGACATGTTGAGCAGTTCTTC. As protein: CASSRLAGHVEQFF.

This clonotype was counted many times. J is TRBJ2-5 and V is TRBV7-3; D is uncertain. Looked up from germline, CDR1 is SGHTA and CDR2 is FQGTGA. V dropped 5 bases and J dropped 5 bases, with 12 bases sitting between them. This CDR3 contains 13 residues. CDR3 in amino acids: CASSRGVGETQYF. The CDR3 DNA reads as TGTGCCAGCAGCCGTGGGGTGGGGGAGACCCAGTACTTC.

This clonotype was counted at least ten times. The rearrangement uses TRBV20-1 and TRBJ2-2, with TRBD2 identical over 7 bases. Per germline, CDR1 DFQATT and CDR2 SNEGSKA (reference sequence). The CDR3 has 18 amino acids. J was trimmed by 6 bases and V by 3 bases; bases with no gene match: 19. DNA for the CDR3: TGCAGTGCTAGGGCTTCCGGGACTACAGGAGTCTGGGCCGGGGAGCTGTTTTTT. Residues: CSARASGTTGVWAGELFF.

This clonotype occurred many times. For the CDR3, the DNA is TGTGCCAGCAGCCCCCCGGGGCCGACTAGCGGGAGAGTAGATGAGCAGTTCTTC. Its protein is CASSPPGPTSGRVDEQFF. The chain is built from TRBV14 and TRBJ2-1; 12 bases fit TRBD2. V shed 4 bases, J shed 8 bases, and the junction held 15 bases outside the gene matches. Germline CDR1 reads SGHDN; CDR2 reads FVKESK. The CDR3 loop spans 18 amino acids.

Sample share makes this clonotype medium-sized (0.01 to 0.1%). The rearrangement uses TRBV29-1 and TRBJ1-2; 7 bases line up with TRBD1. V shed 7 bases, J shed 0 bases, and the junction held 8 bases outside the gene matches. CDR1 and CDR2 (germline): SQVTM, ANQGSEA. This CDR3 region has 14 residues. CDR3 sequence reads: CSGDRARPNYGYTF. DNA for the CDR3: TGCAGCGGCGACAGGGCCCGGCCTAACTATGGCTACACCTTC.

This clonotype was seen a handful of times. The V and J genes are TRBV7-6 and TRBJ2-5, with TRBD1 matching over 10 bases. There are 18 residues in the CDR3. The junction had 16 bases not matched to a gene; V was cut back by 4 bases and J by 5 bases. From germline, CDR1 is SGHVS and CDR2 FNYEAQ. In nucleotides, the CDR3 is TGTGCCAGCAGCTCTAGCGGGTCCGGTTTGGGACAGGGGGAGACCCAGTACTTC. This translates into CASSSSGSGLGQGETQYF.

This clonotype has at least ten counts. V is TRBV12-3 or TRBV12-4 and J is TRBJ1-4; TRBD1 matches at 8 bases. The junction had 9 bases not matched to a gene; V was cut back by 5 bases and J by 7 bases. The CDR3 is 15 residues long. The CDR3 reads CASSPRDRRLEKLFF. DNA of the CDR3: TGTGCCAGCAGTCCCAGGGACAGGCGTCTTGAAAAACTGTTTTTT.

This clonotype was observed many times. The CDR3 region has the DNA TGCAGTGCTCCCCGGGGTAGCGGGGGTTCCTACAATGAGCAGTTCTTC. Residues: CSAPRGSGGSYNEQFF. V is TRBV20-1 and J is TRBJ2-1, with 9 nucleotides matching TRBD2. The junction had 9 bases not matched to a gene; V was cut back by 5 bases and J by 1 base. CDR3 length: 16 residues. Germline assignment: CDR1 DFQATT and CDR2 SNEGSKA (reference sequence).

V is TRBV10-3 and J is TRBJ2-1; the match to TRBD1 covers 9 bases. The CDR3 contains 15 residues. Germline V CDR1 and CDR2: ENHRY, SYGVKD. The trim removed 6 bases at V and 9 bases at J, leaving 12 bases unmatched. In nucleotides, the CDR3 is TGTGCCATCAGAACCGGGACAGGGAGTTTCGGTGAGCAGTTCTTC. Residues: CAIRTGTGSFGEQFF.

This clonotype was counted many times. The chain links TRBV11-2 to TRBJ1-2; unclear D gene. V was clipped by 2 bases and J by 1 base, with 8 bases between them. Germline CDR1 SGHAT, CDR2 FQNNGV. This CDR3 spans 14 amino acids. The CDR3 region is CASSLQTINYGYTF. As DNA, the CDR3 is TGTGCCAGCAGCTTACAGACTATTAACTATGGCTACACCTTC.

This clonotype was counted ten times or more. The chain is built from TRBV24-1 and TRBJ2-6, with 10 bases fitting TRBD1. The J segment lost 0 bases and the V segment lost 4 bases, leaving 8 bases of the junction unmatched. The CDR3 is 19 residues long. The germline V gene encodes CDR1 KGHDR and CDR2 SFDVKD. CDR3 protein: CATSDSPGQGFSGANVLTF. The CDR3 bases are TGTGCCACCAGTGACTCACCGGGACAGGGGTTCTCTGGGGCCAACGTCCTGACTTTC.

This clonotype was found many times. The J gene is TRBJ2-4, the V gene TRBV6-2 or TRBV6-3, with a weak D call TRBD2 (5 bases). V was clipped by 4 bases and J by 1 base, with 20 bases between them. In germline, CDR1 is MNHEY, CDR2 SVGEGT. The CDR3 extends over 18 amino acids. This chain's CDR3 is CASSSPTTPGLAKNIQYF. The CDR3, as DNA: TGTGCCAGCAGTTCGCCTACAACCCCAGGACTGGCCAAAAACATTCAGTACTTC.